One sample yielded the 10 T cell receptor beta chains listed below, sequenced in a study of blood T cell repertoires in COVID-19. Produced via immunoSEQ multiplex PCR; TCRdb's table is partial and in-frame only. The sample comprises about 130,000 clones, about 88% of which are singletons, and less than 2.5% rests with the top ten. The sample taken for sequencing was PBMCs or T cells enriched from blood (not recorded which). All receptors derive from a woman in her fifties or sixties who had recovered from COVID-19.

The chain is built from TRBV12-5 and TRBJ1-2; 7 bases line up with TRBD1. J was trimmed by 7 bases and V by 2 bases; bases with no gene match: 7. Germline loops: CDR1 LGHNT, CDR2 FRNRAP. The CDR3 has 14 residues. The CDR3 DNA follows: TGTGCTAGTGGTTTGACAGGGGTGAGAGGTGGCTACACCTTC. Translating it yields CASGLTGVRGGYTF.

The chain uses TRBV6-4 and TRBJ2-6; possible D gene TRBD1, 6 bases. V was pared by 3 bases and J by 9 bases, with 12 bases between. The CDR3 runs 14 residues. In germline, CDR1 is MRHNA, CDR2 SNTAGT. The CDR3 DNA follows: TGTGCCAGCAGTGAACAGGGATGGGGCAACGTCCTGACTTTC. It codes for CASSEQGWGNVLTF.

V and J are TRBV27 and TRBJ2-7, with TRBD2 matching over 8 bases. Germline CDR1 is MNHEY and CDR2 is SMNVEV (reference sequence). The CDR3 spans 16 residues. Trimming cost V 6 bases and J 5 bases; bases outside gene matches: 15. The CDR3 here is CASRLIGGAFPNEQYF. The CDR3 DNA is TGTGCCAGCAGGCTAATCGGGGGGGCTTTCCCTAACGAGCAGTACTTC.

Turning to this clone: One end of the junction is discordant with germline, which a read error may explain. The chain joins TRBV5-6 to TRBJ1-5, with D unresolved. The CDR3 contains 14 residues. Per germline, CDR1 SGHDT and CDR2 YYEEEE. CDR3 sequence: CASSLGQGEQPQHF. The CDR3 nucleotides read TGTGCCAGCAGTTTGGGTCAAGGAGAACAGCCCCAGCATTTT. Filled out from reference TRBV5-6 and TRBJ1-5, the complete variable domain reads DAGVTQSPTHLIKTRGQQVTLRCSPKSGHDTVSWYQQALGQGPQFIFQYYEEEERQRGNFPDRFSGHQFPNYSSELNVNALLLGDSALYLCASSLGQGEQPQHFGDGTRLSIL.

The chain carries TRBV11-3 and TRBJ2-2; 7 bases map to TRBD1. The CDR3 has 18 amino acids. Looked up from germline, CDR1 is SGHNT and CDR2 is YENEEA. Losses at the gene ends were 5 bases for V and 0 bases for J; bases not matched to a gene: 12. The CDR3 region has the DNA TGTGCCAGCAGCCCCCGGGACAGCGAATCCCCGAACACCGGGGAGCTGTTTTTT. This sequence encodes CASSPRDSESPNTGELFF.

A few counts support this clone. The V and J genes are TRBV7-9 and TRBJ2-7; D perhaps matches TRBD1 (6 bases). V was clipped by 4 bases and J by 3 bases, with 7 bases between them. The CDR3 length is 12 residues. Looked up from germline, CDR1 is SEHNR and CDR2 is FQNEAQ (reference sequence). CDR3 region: CASSSQGYEQYF. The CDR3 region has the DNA TGTGCCAGCAGCTCACAGGGCTACGAGCAGTACTTC.

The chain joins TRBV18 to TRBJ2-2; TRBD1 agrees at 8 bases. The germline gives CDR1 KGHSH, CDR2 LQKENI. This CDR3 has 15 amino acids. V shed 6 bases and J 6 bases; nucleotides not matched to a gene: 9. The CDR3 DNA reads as TGTGCCAGCTCCCTCGGACAGGGAGGCGCCGGGGAGCTGTTTTTT. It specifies CASSLGQGGAGELFF.

DNA of the CDR3: TGTGCCGCGGGGGGAGTTGGAAACACCATATATTTT. It codes for CAAGGVGNTIYF. The chain links TRBV25-1 to TRBJ1-3; D is possibly TRBD1 (5 bases). CDR3 length equals 12 residues. Trimming took 11 bases from V and 3 from J, leaving 11 bases between them. Germline lookup yields CDR1 MGHDK and CDR2 SYGVNS.

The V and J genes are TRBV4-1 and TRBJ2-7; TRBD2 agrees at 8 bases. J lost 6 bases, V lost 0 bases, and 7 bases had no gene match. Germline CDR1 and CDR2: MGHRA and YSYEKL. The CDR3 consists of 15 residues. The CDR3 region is CASSQDPGLAGEQYF. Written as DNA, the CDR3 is TGCGCCAGCAGCCAAGATCCGGGTCTAGCGGGCGAGCAGTACTTC.

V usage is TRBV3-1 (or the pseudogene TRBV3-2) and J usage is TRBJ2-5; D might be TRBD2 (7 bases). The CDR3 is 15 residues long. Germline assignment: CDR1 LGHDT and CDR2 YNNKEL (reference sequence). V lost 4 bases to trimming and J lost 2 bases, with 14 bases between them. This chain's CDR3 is CASSPLRGGQETQYF. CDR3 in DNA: TGTGCCAGCAGCCCCTTGAGGGGGGGACAAGAGACCCAGTACTTC.